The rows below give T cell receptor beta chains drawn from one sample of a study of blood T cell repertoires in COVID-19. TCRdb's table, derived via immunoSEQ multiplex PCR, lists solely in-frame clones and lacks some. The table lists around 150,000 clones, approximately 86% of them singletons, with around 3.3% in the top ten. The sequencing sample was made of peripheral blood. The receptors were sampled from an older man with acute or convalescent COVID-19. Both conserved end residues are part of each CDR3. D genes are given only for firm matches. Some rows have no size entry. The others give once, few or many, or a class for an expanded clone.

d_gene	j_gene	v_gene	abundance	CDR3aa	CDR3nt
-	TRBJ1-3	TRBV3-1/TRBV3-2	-	CASSQFHSSGNTIYF	TGTGCCAGCAGCCAATTCCACAGCTCTGGAAACACCATATATTTT
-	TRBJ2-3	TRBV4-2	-	CASRRGLSTDTQYF	TGTGCCAGCCGGAGAGGGCTTAGCACAGATACGCAGTATTTT
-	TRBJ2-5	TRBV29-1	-	CSAQGNTETQYF	TGCAGCGCTCAGGGGAATACGGAGACCCAGTACTTC
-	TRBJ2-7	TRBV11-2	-	CASSRDFYEQYF	TGTGCCAGCAGTCGGGACTTCTACGAGCAGTACTTC
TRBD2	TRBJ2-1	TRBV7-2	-	CASSVRDYPSYNEQFF	TGTGCCAGCAGCGTCCGGGACTACCCTTCCTACAATGAGCAGTTCTTC
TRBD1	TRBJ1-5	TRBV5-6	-	CASSVGQTSNQPQHF	TGTGCCAGCAGCGTGGGACAGACCTCCAATCAGCCCCAGCATTTT
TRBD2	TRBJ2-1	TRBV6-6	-	CASSTGLAGAEQFF	TGTGCCAGCAGTACAGGACTAGCGGGAGCTGAGCAGTTCTTC
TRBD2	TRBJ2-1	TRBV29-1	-	CSVGLAGSSYNEQFF	TGCAGCGTTGGGTTAGCGGGGAGCTCCTACAATGAGCAGTTCTTC
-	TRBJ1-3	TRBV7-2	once	CASSFQGTGNTIYF	TGTGCCAGCAGCTTCCAGGGAACTGGAAACACCATATATTTT
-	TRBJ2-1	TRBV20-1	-	CSASVASSSYNEQFF	TGCAGTGCTAGTGTAGCGTCGAGCTCCTACAATGAGCAGTTCTTC
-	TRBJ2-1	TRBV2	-	CASSGGYNEQFF	TGTGCCAGCAGTGGCGGGTACAATGAGCAGTTCTTC
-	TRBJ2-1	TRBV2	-	CASSEVLSSYNEQFF	TGTGCCAGCAGTGAGGTCCTAAGCTCCTACAATGAGCAGTTCTTC
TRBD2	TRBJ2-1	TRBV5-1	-	CASSSRVSGKGGSEQFF	TGCGCCAGCAGCTCCCGGGTTAGCGGGAAGGGGGGGAGTGAGCAGTTCTTC
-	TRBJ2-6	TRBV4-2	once	CASSYDNRQISSGANVLTF	TGTGCCAGCAGCTACGACAATCGACAGATTAGCTCTGGGGCCAACGTCCTGACTTTC
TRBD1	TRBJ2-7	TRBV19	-	CASSSGQGPTEQYF	TGTGCCAGTAGTTCGGGACAGGGTCCTACCGAGCAGTACTTC
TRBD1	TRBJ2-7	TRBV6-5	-	CASSKTGGDYEQYF	TGTGCCAGCAGTAAGACAGGGGGCGATTACGAGCAGTACTTC
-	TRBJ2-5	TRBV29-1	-	CSVDRGAETQYF	TGCAGCGTTGACAGAGGAGCCGAGACCCAGTACTTC
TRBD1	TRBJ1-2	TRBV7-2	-	CASSPQGFYGYTF	TGTGCCAGCAGCCCACAGGGGTTCTATGGCTACACCTTC
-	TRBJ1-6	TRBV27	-	CASSFRDSPLHF	TGTGCCAGCAGTTTCCGGGATTCACCCCTCCACTTT
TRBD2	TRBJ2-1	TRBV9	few	CASSAGLVYNEQFF	TGTGCCAGCAGCGCAGGACTAGTCTACAATGAGCAGTTCTTC
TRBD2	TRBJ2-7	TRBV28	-	CASKGSGSYEQYF	TGTGCCAGCAAGGGTAGCGGGTCCTACGAGCAGTACTTC
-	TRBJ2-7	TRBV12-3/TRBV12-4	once	CASSFGRGNEQYF	TGTGCCAGCAGTTTTGGGAGGGGGAACGAGCAGTACTTC
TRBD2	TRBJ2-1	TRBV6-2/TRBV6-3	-	CASSYTSGGNEQFF	TGTGCCAGCAGTTACACTAGCGGGGGTAATGAGCAGTTCTTC
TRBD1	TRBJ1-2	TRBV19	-	CASSAAVQGAFGYTF	TGTGCCAGTAGTGCTGCGGTGCAGGGGGCGTTTGGCTACACCTTC
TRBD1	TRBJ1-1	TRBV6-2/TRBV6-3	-	CASSYSFAGTGAFF	TGTGCCAGCAGTTACTCTTTCGCCGGGACAGGGGCTTTCTTT
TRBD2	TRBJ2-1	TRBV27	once	CASSPLAGTRFF	TGTGCCAGCAGTCCCCTAGCGGGGACCCGGTTCTTC
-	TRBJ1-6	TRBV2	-	CASRLGNFSPLHF	TGTGCCAGCAGATTGGGCAATTTTTCACCCCTCCACTTT
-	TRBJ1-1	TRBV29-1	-	CSVERGREAFF	TGCAGCGTTGAGAGAGGGAGGGAAGCTTTCTTT
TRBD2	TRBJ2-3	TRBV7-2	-	CASSLTSGSGTDTQYF	TGTGCCAGCAGCTTAACTAGCGGGAGTGGCACAGATACGCAGTATTTT
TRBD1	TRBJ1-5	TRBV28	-	CASSRRTGVSQPQHF	TGTGCCAGCAGTCGTCGGACAGGGGTATCTCAGCCCCAGCATTTT
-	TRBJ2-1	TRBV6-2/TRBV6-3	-	CASSPPGYNEQFF	TGTGCCAGCAGCCCCCCCGGGTACAATGAGCAGTTCTTC
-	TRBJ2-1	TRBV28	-	CASSSTLDQFYNEQFF	TGTGCCAGCAGTTCCACCCTAGACCAGTTTTACAATGAGCAGTTCTTC
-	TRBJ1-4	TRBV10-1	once	CASSEPGYEKLFF	TGCGCCAGCAGTGAGCCAGGGTATGAAAAACTGTTTTTT
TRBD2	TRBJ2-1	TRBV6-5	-	CASQREGGNEQFF	TGTGCCAGTCAGCGGGAGGGAGGCAATGAGCAGTTCTTC
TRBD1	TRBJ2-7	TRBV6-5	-	CASRGGQGPYEQYF	TGTGCCAGCAGGGGGGGACAGGGCCCCTACGAGCAGTACTTC
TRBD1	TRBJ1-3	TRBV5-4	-	CASSLDPTGGRTGNTIYF	TGTGCCAGCAGCTTGGACCCTACAGGGGGGCGGACTGGAAACACCATATATTTT
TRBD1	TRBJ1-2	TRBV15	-	CATSSITDRDSYGYTF	TGTGCCACCAGCAGTATCACAGACCGGGACAGCTATGGCTACACCTTC
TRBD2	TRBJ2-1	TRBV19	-	CASSLGLAEVNEQFF	TGTGCCAGCTCACTGGGACTAGCGGAAGTCAATGAGCAGTTCTTC
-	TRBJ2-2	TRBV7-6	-	CASGLLAGTSELFF	TGTGCCAGCGGATTACTAGCCGGGACCTCGGAGCTGTTTTTT
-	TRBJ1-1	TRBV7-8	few	CASSPGTEAFF	TGTGCCAGCAGCCCGGGGACTGAAGCTTTCTTT
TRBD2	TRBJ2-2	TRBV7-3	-	CASGLAGGPDTGELFF	TGTGCCAGCGGACTAGCGGGAGGGCCGGACACCGGGGAGCTGTTTTTT
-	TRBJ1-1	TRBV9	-	CASSTSTGNTEAFF	TGTGCCAGCAGCACCTCGACAGGGAACACTGAAGCTTTCTTT
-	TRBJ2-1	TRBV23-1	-	CASSQSGGMGRNEQFF	TGCGCCAGCAGTCAATCTGGGGGGATGGGCAGAAATGAGCAGTTCTTC
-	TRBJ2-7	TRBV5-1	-	CASSFGTAARSYEQYF	TGCGCCAGCAGCTTCGGGACTGCAGCCCGATCCTACGAGCAGTACTTC
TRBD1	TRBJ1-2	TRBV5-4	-	CASSAGQDLGYGYTF	TGTGCCAGCAGCGCTGGACAGGATCTGGGCTATGGCTACACCTTC
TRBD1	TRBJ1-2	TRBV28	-	CASSLTGTGNYGYTF	TGTGCCAGCAGTCTCACCGGGACAGGGAACTATGGCTACACCTTC
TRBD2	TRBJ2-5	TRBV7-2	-	CASSLAGSGAETQYF	TGTGCCAGCAGCTTAGCCGGGAGCGGGGCAGAGACCCAGTACTTC
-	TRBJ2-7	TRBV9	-	CASSPTEAWEQYF	TGTGCCAGCAGCCCGACCGAGGCCTGGGAGCAGTACTTC
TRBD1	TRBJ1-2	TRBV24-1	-	CATSDLDREGNYGYTF	TGTGCCACCAGTGATTTGGACAGGGAAGGGAACTATGGCTACACCTTC
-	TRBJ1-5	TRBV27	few	CASSKQGRVDQPQHF	TGTGCCAGCAGTAAGCAGGGTAGGGTGGATCAGCCCCAGCATTTT
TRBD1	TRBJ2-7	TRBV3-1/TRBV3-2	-	CASSFPPGQGTEQYF	TGTGCCAGCAGTTTCCCCCCGGGACAGGGGACGGAGCAGTACTTC
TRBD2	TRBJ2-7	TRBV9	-	CASSVARTGTSGYEQYF	TGTGCCAGCAGCGTAGCCCGGACAGGGACTAGCGGCTACGAGCAGTACTTC
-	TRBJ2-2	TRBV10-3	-	CAISEGIPGKNTGELFF	TGTGCCATCAGTGAGGGCATCCCGGGAAAGAACACCGGGGAGCTGTTTTTT
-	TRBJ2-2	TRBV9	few	CASSVGLAPGELFF	TGTGCCAGCAGCGTAGGTTTAGCGCCCGGGGAGCTGTTTTTT